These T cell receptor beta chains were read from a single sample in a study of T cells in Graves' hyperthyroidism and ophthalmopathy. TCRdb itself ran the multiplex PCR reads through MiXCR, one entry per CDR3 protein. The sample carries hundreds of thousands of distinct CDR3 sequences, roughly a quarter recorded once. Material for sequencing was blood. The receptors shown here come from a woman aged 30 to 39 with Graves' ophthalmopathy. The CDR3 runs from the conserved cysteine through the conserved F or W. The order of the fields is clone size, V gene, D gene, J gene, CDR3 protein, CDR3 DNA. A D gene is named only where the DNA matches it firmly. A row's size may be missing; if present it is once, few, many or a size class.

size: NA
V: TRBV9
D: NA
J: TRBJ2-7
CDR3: CASSVGGQPYEQYF
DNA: TGTGCCAGCAGCGTGGGGGGACAGCCCTACGAGCAGTACTTC

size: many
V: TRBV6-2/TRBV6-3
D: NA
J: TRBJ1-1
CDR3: CASSYKGTYTEAFF
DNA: TGTGCCAGCAGTTACAAGGGGACCTACACTGAAGCTTTCTTT

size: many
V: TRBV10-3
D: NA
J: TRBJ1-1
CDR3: CAISGTAYTEAFF
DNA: TGTGCCATCAGTGGGACAGCGTACACTGAAGCTTTCTTT

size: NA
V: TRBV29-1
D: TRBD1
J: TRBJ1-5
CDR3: CSVGTGHSNQPQHF
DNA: TGCAGCGTTGGGACAGGGCATAGCAATCAGCCCCAGCATTTT

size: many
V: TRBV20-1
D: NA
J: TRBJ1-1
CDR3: CSASRGTVNTEAFF
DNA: TGCAGTGCTAGCAGGGGAACGGTGAACACTGAAGCTTTCTTT

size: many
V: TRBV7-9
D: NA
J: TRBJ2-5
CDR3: CASSFRSETQYF
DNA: TGTGCCAGCAGCTTTCGGTCTGAGACCCAGTACTTC

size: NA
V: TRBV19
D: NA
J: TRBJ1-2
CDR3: CASSVQGSYGYTF
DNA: TGTGCCAGTAGTGTACAGGGATCCTATGGCTACACCTTC

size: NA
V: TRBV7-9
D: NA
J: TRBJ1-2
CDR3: CASSLETENYGYTF
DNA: TGTGCCAGCAGCTTAGAGACGGAAAACTATGGCTACACCTTC

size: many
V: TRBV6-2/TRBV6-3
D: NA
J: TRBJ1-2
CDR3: CASSYSRGRDGYTF
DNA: TGTGCCAGCAGTTACAGCCGGGGGCGGGATGGCTACACCTTC

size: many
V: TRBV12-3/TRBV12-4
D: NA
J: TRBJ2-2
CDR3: CASSFGGATNTGELFF
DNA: TGTGCCAGCAGTTTCGGCGGGGCGACGAACACCGGGGAGCTGTTTTTT

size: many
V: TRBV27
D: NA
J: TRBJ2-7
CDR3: CASSLSTRSYEQYF
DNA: TGTGCCAGCAGTTTATCTACGAGGTCCTACGAGCAGTACTTC

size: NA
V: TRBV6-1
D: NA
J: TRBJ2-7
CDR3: CASSELGRPSYEQYF
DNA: TGTGCCAGCAGTGAATTGGGCAGGCCCTCCTACGAGCAGTACTTC

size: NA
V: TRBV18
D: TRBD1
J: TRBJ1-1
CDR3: CASPPMTGKYSGDTEAFF
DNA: TGTGCCAGCCCACCGATGACAGGGAAATATTCGGGCGACACTGAAGCTTTCTTT

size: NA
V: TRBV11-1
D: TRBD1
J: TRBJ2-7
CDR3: CASSMTGNGEQYF
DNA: TGTGCCAGCAGCATGACAGGGAACGGCGAGCAGTACTTC

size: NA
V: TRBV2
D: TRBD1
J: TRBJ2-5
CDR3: CASSVVQGAPETQYF
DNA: TGTGCCAGCAGTGTTGTCCAGGGGGCGCCGGAGACCCAGTACTTC

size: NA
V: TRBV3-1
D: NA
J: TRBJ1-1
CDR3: CASSQEWEGNTEAFF
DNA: TGTGCCAGCAGCCAAGAATGGGAGGGGAACACTGAAGCTTTCTTT

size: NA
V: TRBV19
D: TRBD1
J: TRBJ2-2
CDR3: CASDRENTGELFF
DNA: TGTGCCAGCGACAGGGAGAACACCGGGGAGCTGTTTTTT

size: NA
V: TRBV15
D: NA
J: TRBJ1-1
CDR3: CATSRDPFRGMTEAFF
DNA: TGTGCCACCAGCAGAGATCCCTTTCGGGGGATGACTGAAGCTTTCTTT

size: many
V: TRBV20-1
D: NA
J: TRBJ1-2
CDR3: CSASRQGFGGYTF
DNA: TGCAGTGCTAGTCGGCAGGGGTTTGGTGGCTACACCTTC

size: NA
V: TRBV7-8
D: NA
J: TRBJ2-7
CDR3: CASSLERQGGYEQYF
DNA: TGTGCCAGCAGCTTAGAGCGGCAGGGTGGCTACGAGCAGTACTTC

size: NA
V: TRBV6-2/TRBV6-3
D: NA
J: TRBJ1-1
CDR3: CASRKGPGERTTEAFF
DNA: TGTGCCAGCAGGAAGGGTCCCGGGGAGCGCACCACTGAAGCTTTCTTT

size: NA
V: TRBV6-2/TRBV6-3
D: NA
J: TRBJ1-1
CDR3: CASIQPERTHTEAFF
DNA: TGTGCCAGCATCCAGCCTGAGAGGACCCACACTGAAGCTTTCTTT

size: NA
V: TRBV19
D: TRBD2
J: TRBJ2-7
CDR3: CASSKREGPYEQYF
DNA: TGTGCCAGTAGCAAGCGGGAGGGACCCTACGAGCAGTACTTC

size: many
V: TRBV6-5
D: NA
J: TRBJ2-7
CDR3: CASSYLGEGDEQYF
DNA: TGTGCCAGCAGTTATCTCGGGGAGGGGGACGAGCAGTACTTC

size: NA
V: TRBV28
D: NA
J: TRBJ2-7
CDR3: CAINNSYEQYF
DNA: TGTGCCATCAACAATTCCTACGAGCAGTACTTC

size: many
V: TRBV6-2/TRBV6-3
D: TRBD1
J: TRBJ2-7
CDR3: CASSFDRGGYEQYF
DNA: TGTGCCAGCAGCTTTGACAGGGGAGGCTACGAGCAGTACTTC

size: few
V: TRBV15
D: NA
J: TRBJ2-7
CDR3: CATSTQGVSYEQYF
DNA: TGTGCCACCAGCACCCAGGGAGTCTCCTACGAGCAGTACTTC

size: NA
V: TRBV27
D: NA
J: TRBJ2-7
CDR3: CASSFHKSYEQYF
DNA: TGTGCCAGCAGTTTCCACAAGTCCTACGAGCAGTACTTC

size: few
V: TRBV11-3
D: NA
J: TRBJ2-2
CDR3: CASSPDTSGGELFF
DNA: TGTGCCAGCAGCCCCGACACCTCTGGCGGGGAGCTGTTTTTT

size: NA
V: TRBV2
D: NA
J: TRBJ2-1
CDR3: CASSGRNEQFF
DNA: TGTGCCAGCAGTGGGCGCAATGAGCAGTTCTTC

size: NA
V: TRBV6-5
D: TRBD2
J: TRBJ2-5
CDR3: CASSHGLVRETQYF
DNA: TGTGCCAGCAGTCACGGACTAGTGCGAGAGACCCAGTACTTC

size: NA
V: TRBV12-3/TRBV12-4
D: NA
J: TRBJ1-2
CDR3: CASSFQYAGVGSYGYTF
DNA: TGTGCCAGCAGTTTTCAGTATGCAGGGGTGGGCTCCTATGGCTACACCTTC

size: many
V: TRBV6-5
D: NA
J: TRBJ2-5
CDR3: CASSPSRDNLRETQYF
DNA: TGTGCCAGCAGCCCGAGCCGGGACAATCTACGGGAGACCCAGTACTTC

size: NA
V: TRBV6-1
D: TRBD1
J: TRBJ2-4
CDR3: CASRTGRAKNIQYF
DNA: TGTGCCAGCAGGACAGGGAGAGCCAAAAACATTCAGTACTTC

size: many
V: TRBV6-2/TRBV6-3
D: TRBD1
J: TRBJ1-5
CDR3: CASSPSDRPQPQHF
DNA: TGTGCCAGCAGTCCGTCGGACAGGCCCCAGCCCCAGCATTTT

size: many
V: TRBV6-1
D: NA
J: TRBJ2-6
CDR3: CASRQNSGANVLTF
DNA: TGTGCCAGCAGACAAAACTCTGGGGCCAACGTCCTGACTTTC

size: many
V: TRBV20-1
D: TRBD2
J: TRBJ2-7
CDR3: CSARDLAGGHSYEQYF
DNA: TGCAGTGCTAGAGATCTGGCGGGGGGACACTCCTACGAGCAGTACTTC

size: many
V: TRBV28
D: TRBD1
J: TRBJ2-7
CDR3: CASNGLGQGVLEQYF
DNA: TGTGCCAGCAACGGGCTAGGACAGGGGGTTTTGGAGCAGTACTTC

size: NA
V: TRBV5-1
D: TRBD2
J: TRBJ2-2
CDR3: CASSFTSGSTGELFF
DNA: TGCGCCAGCAGCTTCACTAGCGGGAGCACCGGGGAGCTGTTTTTT

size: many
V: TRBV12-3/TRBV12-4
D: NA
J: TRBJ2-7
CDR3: CASSKGASYEQYF
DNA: TGTGCCAGCAGTAAAGGTGCGTCCTACGAGCAGTACTTC

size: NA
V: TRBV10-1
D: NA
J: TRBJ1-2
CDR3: CASSRDRWSGYTF
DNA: TGCGCCAGCAGTCGCGACAGGTGGTCTGGCTACACCTTC

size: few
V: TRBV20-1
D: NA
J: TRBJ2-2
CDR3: CSAVRGFGSGELFF
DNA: TGCAGTGCTGTGAGGGGTTTCGGGTCCGGGGAGCTGTTTTTT

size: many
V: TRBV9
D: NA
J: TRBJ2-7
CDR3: CASSPAGQNYEQYF
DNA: TGTGCCAGCAGCCCTGCCGGACAAAACTACGAGCAGTACTTC

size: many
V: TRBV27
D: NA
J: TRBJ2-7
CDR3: CASRSRPHSYEQYF
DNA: TGTGCCAGCAGATCCCGGCCTCACTCCTACGAGCAGTACTTC

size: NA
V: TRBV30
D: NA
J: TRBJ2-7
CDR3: CAWSVGLAPGGSYEQYF
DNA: TGTGCCTGGTCCGTGGGGCTAGCCCCCGGGGGATCCTACGAGCAGTACTTC

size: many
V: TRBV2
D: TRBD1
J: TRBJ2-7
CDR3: CASQAGTESYEQYF
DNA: TGTGCCAGCCAGGCCGGGACAGAAAGCTACGAGCAGTACTTC

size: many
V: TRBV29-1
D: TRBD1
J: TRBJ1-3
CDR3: CSVWTGSSGNTIYF
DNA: TGCAGCGTTTGGACAGGGAGCTCTGGAAACACCATATATTTT

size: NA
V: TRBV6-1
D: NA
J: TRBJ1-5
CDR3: CASKSPGENQPQHF
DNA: TGTGCCAGCAAATCTCCGGGAGAGAATCAGCCCCAGCATTTT

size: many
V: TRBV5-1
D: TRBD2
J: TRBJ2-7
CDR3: CASSAVAGGFYEQYF
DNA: TGCGCCAGCAGTGCCGTAGCGGGGGGCTTCTACGAGCAGTACTTC

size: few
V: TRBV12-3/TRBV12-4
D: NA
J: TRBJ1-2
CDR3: CASTWGAYGYTF
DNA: TGTGCCAGCACCTGGGGGGCCTATGGCTACACCTTC

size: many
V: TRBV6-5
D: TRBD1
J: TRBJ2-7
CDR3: CASSYKTGGEQYF
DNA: TGTGCCAGCAGCTATAAGACAGGGGGCGAGCAGTACTTC

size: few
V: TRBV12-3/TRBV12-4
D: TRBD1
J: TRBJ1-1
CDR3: CASSLQTGARTEAFF
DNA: TGTGCCAGCAGTTTACAGACAGGGGCCAGGACTGAAGCTTTCTTT

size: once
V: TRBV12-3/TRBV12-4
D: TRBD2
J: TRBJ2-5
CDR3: CASRPTSGALGLETQYF
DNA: TGTGCCAGCAGACCCACTAGCGGGGCCTTGGGGCTAGAGACCCAGTACTTC

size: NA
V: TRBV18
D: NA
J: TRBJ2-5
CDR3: CASSPSGHLQETQYF
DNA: TGTGCCAGCTCACCCTCGGGACATCTACAAGAGACCCAGTACTTC

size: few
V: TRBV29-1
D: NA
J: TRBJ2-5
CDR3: CSVEDMWGETQYF
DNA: TGCAGCGTTGAAGATATGTGGGGGGAGACCCAGTACTTC

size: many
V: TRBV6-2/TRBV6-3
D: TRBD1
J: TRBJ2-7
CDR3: CASRRTGGFYEQYF
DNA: TGTGCCAGCAGACGGACAGGGGGGTTCTACGAGCAGTACTTC

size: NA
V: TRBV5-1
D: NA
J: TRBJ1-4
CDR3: CASSWGSGDGEKLFF
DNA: TGCGCCAGCAGCTGGGGTTCGGGGGACGGAGAAAAACTGTTTTTT

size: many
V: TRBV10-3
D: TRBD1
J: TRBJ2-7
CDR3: CAISGIQGYSYEQYF
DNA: TGTGCCATCAGTGGTATACAGGGGTACTCCTACGAGCAGTACTTC